The entry that follows covers one T cell receptor (beta chain) sequence. Its antigen is not known. The source of the sample is a study of regulatory T cells in long-lasting Graves disease. Study-wide context: More than 5 years of antithyroid drugs with positive TSH receptor antibodies defined persistent Graves' disease. Overall study findings and caveats: Repertoires from persistent disease leaned toward TRBV28, TRBJ1-2 and TRBJ2-5.

The time point: persistent/refractory GD, antithyroid drugs over 5 years with positive TRAb. After RNA was extracted from PBMCs, the TCR library was made from it. The CDR3 is 13 amino acids. Per the germline V gene, CDR1 is SGHKS and CDR2 is YYEKEE (reference sequence). With 6 bases removed from V and 4 bases from J, the gap between germline ends came to 11 bases. Arm-PCR of CDR3 regions with iRepertoire HTBI primers generated TCR beta libraries. TCRdb analysed the multiplex PCR reads with MiXCR anew, one entry per CDR3 protein. Here the sample spans 350,000 to 500,000 distinct CDR3 sequences, roughly a fifth being singletons.

Material: peripheral blood mononuclear cells (PBMCs), obtained when the disease was refractory, from a patient treated with antithyroid drugs. The sequence derives from a female donor with Graves disease. The chain is built from TRBV5-5 and TRBJ1-5; no clear D. The CDR3 bases are TGTGCCAGCACCCGGACCCTAAATCAGCCCCAGCATTTT. It codes for CASTRTLNQPQHF.